The 18 T cell receptor beta chains in this list originate from one sample, sequenced in a study of beta chain features in type 1 diabetes. The antigens of these receptors remain unknown. Study-wide points: The study found moderately but significantly shorter TCRB CDR3s in all four CD4+ subsets of Type 1 diabetes patients.

Every bit of the isolated RNA underwent reverse transcription, so sequencing read expressed TCRB transcripts. Using immunoSEQ multiplex PCR, the repertoire was profiled, and TCRdb retains in-frame clones only, with some absent. The sample includes some 130,000 clones, roughly 10% of them seen just once. The sample comprised central memory CD4+ T cells from blood. The receptors stem from a man aged 30 to 39 with type 1 diabetes.

This clone has just one count. The V gene is TRBV7-9, the J gene TRBJ2-3; 9 bases are a match to TRBD2. The germline V gene has CDR1 SEHNR and CDR2 FQNEAQ (reference sequence). CDR3 length: 15 residues. The V segment lost 8 bases and the J segment 3 bases; nucleotides outside the gene matches: 9. CDR3 in amino acids: CASSGKRGATDTQYF. DNA of the CDR3: TGTGCCAGCTCCGGGAAGCGGGGGGCTACAGATACGCAGTATTTT.

This clone was observed a few times. The J gene is TRBJ2-5, the V gene TRBV7-2; 11 bases match TRBD2. The V gene's germline CDR1 is SGHTA and CDR2 FQGNSA. Germline trimming cut 1 base from V and 3 bases from J; bases unmatched to any gene: 4. The CDR3 is 16 amino acids. The CDR3 DNA follows: TGTGCCAGCAGCTTAGGGACTAGCGGGTATAAAGAGACCCAGTACTTC. Its translation is CASSLGTSGYKETQYF.

The chain recombines TRBV4-2 with TRBJ2-3, with 7 nucleotides matching TRBD1. The CDR3 contains 15 residues. Trimming removed 0 bases from V and 6 bases from J; junction bases left unmatched: 6. Germline CDR1 reads LGHNA; CDR2 reads YNFKEQ. The CDR3 is CASSQEGTEADTQYF. In DNA form, the CDR3 reads TGTGCCAGCAGCCAAGAAGGGACAGAGGCGGATACGCAGTATTTT.

This clone has only a few counts. V and J are TRBV6-5 and TRBJ2-7; D is possibly TRBD1 (6 bases). Trimming stripped 6 bases from V and 10 bases from J, with 22 bases between. This CDR3 has 14 residues. CDR1 is MNHEY and CDR2 is SVGAGI in the germline V gene. The CDR3 spells CASRLNQLQGPQYF. The CDR3 DNA sequence: TGTGCCAGCAGGCTGAACCAACTACAGGGACCCCAGTACTTC.

This clone was counted between two and nine times. This chain uses TRBV7-9 with TRBJ1-5; tentatively, D is TRBD1 (5 bases). Trimming shortened V by 5 bases and J by 3 bases, and 11 bases separated the two germline ends. Germline V gene sequence: CDR1 SEHNR, CDR2 FQNEAQ (reference sequence). CDR3 length equals 14 residues. Here the CDR3 reads CASSVQGDNQPQHF. The DNA of the CDR3 is TGTGCCAGCAGCGTTCAGGGTGACAATCAGCCCCAGCATTTT.

The chain combines TRBV5-4 with TRBJ1-2, with TRBD1 identical over 9 bases. Germline V CDR1 and CDR2: SGHNT, YYREEE (reference sequence). CDR3 size: 15 residues. The junction had 12 bases not matched to a gene; V was cut back by 5 bases and J by 7 bases. CDR3 nucleotide sequence: TGTGCCAGCAGTCCACGGGGACAGGGCACGGGTGGCTACACCTTC. Translating gives CASSPRGQGTGGYTF.

In its sample, this clone was seen a few times. This chain links TRBV2 with TRBJ1-5; D is uncertain. Germline CDR1 and CDR2: SNHLY and FYNNEI. The CDR3 consists of 14 residues. V gave up 4 bases and J gave up 7 bases, with 14 bases separating them. Here the CDR3 reads CASSAQGVGQPQHF. The CDR3 coding sequence is TGTGCCAGCAGTGCCCAAGGAGTAGGACAGCCCCAGCATTTT.

This rearrangement joins TRBV4-2 to TRBJ2-1; the match to TRBD2 covers 10 bases. Looked up from germline, CDR1 is LGHNA and CDR2 is YNFKEQ. The CDR3 has 18 amino acids. V trimming: 0 bases; J trimming: 2 bases; junction bases outside the gene matches: 7. CDR3 in DNA: TGTGCCAGCAGCCAAGATCAGGCTAGCGGGGGAACCTACAATGAGCAGTTCTTC. Amino acid sequence: CASSQDQASGGTYNEQFF.

The gene calls are TRBV9 and TRBJ1-5, with 8 nucleotides matching TRBD1. The J segment lost 3 bases and the V segment lost 8 bases, leaving 4 bases of the junction unmatched. The CDR3 consists of 13 residues. CDR1 and CDR2 (germline): SGDLS, YYNGEE. The chain's CDR3 is CASGQGPNQPQHF. DNA of the CDR3: TGTGCCAGTGGACAGGGACCCAATCAGCCCCAGCATTTT.

The J gene is TRBJ2-5, the V gene TRBV7-2, with D tentatively TRBD1 (6 bases). V lost 11 bases and J lost 2, with 18 bases in between. Germline CDR1 and CDR2: SGHTA and FQGNSA. The CDR3 length is 14 residues. In DNA, the CDR3 is TGTGCCTGCCAAAGGGGGAGATCTCAAGAGACCCAGTACTTC. It specifies CACQRGRSQETQYF.

The V and J genes are TRBV5-1 and TRBJ1-1; maybe TRBD1 (5 bases). V lost 4 bases, J lost 4 bases, and 17 bases lay in between. CDR1 SGHRS and CDR2 YFSETQ come from the germline V gene. CDR3 length: 15 amino acids. CDR3 region: CASSTSLGLLTEAFF. The CDR3, as DNA: TGCGCCAGCAGCACATCACTGGGGCTGCTCACTGAAGCTTTCTTT.

This clone was picked up one time. The gene calls are TRBV30 and TRBJ2-7; D is uncertain. The germline gives CDR1 GTSNPN, CDR2 SVGIG (reference sequence). The V end lost 1 base, the J end lost 4 bases, and 11 bases lay between the germline ends. This CDR3 spans 13 amino acids. The CDR3 reads CAWSAPGLYEQYF. The CDR3 DNA is TGTGCCTGGAGTGCCCCGGGTCTTTACGAGCAGTACTTC.

There are a few counts of this clone. The chain combines TRBV5-1 with TRBJ2-3, with TRBD2 identical over 14 bases. The germline V gene has CDR1 SGHRS and CDR2 YFSETQ. V was pared by 4 bases and J by 1 base, with 5 bases of the junction left unmatched. The CDR3 totals 17 residues. CDR3 loop: CASSEGTSGGGTDTQYF. In nucleotides, the CDR3 is TGCGCCAGCAGCGAAGGGACTAGCGGGGGTGGCACAGATACGCAGTATTTT.

The rearrangement joins TRBV18 to TRBJ1-6; D might be TRBD1 (6 bases). This CDR3 is built from 14 residues. With 0 bases removed from V and 8 bases from J, the gap between germline ends came to 8 bases. The germline CDR1 and CDR2 sequences are KGHSH and LQKENI. The CDR3 protein is CASSPPAGDSPLHF. In nucleotides, the CDR3 is TGTGCCAGCTCACCACCGGCAGGGGATTCACCCCTCCACTTT.

This clone showed up just a few times. The chain combines TRBV7-3 with TRBJ2-1, with D possibly being TRBD2 (6 bases). Germline-derived CDR1 and CDR2 are SGHTA and FQGTGA. The CDR3 is 13 residues long. V lost 1 base, J lost 8 bases, and 9 bases lay in between. CDR3 in DNA: TGTGCCAGCAGCTTAAAAGGAGGGGATGAGCAGTTCTTC. Its translation: CASSLKGGDEQFF.

This rearrangement joins TRBV28 to TRBJ1-1, with D perhaps TRBD1 (5 bases). The CDR3 runs 15 residues. V dropped 3 bases and J dropped 0 bases, with 11 bases sitting between them. CDR1 and CDR2 (germline): MDHEN, SYDVKM. The CDR3 is CASSLQGSLNTEAFF. The CDR3 nucleotides read TGTGCCAGCAGTTTGCAGGGATCTCTGAACACTGAAGCTTTCTTT.

This sequence joins TRBV19 and TRBJ2-1; 7 positions match TRBD1. V shed 5 bases and J 0 bases; nucleotides not matched to a gene: 13. CDR3 size: 18 residues. CDR1 is LNHDA and CDR2 is SQIVND in the germline V gene (reference sequence). CDR3 in amino acids: CASSDRVGRRGSYNEQFF. The DNA of the CDR3 is TGTGCCAGTAGTGACAGGGTGGGACGCCGGGGCTCCTACAATGAGCAGTTCTTC.

The V and J genes are TRBV6-1 and TRBJ1-1; D unresolved. Deletions cut 2 bases from V and 2 bases from J, with 6 bases between. The CDR3 runs 13 residues. The germline gives CDR1 MNHNS, CDR2 SASEGT. The CDR3 protein is CASSERENTEAFF. The CDR3 DNA reads as TGTGCCAGCAGTGAACGGGAAAACACTGAAGCTTTCTTT.